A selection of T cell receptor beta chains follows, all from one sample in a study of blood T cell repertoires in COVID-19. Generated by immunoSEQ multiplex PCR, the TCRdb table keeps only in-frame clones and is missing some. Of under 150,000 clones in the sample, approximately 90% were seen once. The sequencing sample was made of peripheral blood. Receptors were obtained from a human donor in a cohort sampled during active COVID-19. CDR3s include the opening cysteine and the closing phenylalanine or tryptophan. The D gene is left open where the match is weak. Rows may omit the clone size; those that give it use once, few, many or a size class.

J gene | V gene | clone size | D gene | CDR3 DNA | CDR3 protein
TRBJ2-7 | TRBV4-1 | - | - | TGCGCCAGCAGCCAAGAAGGGCAGGGAAAGATGTACGAGCAGTACTTC | CASSQEGQGKMYEQYF
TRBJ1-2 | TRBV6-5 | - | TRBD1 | TGTGCCAGCAGTTACTCAACAGGGGGAGTCGATGGCTACACCTTC | CASSYSTGGVDGYTF
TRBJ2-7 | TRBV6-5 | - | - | TGTGCCAGCCACCGGAGGGGTAGCTCCTACGAGCAGTACTTC | CASHRRGSSYEQYF
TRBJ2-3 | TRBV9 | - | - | TGTGCCAGCAGCCTCCTGGGGGGATGGGAAGATACGCAGTATTTT | CASSLLGGWEDTQYF
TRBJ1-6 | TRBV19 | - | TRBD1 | TGTGCCAGTAGCCCTCGACAGGGAACGTTTTCACCCCTCCACTTT | CASSPRQGTFSPLHF
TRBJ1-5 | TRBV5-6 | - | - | TGTGCCAGCAGCTTAGCAGGGCGGAATCAGCCCCAGCATTTT | CASSLAGRNQPQHF
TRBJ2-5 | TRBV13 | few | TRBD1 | TGTGCCAGCAGCCACAGACAGGGACGGGGAGAGACCCAGTACTTC | CASSHRQGRGETQYF
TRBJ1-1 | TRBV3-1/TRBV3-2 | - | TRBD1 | TGTGCCAGCAGCCCTTTAGGGGGCCCAATGAACACTGAAGCTTTCTTT | CASSPLGGPMNTEAFF
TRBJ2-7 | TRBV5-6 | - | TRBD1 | TGTGCCAGCAGCTCACGACAGGGGGGCCCCTACGAGCAGTACTTC | CASSSRQGGPYEQYF
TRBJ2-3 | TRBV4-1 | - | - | TGCGCCAGCAGCCACCCTAGGGCGGGGAGGCCAGATACGCAGTATTTT | CASSHPRAGRPDTQYF
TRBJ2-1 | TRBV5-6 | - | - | TGTGCCAGCAGCTTAGGCGGGGGCCCCCACAATGAGCAGTTCTTC | CASSLGGGPHNEQFF
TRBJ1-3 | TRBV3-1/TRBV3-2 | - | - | TGTGCCAGCAGCAGCGACCGGGACACTGGAAACACCATATATTTT | CASSSDRDTGNTIYF
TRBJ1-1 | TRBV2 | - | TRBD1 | TGTGCCAGCAGGGGGACAGGGATTTTCACTGAAGCTTTCTTT | CASRGTGIFTEAFF
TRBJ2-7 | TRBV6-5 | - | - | TGTGCCAGCAGACGACTCCAAGGGGCCTACGAGCAGTACTTC | CASRRLQGAYEQYF
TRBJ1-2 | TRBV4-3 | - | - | TGCGCCAGCAGCCAAGAATGGGCGCAGGGGCGCAATGGCTACACCTTC | CASSQEWAQGRNGYTF
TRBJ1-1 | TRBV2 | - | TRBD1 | TGTGCCAGCAGTGAGTCGGCAGGGGGCTACACTGAAGCTTTCTTT | CASSESAGGYTEAFF
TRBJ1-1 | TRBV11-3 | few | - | TGTGCCAGCAGCGTACAGGAGAACACTGAAGCTTTCTTT | CASSVQENTEAFF
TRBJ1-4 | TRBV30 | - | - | TGTGCCTGGCGTACCTCTGCGTCTGAAAAACTGTTTTTT | CAWRTSASEKLFF
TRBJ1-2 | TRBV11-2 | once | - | TGTGCCAGCAGCTTAGACAGGGGCGGGGGCTACACCTTC | CASSLDRGGGYTF
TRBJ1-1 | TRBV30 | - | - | TGTGCCATGGGGCGGAAGAACACTGAAGCTTTCTTT | CAMGRKNTEAFF
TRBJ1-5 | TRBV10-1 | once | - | TGCGCCAGCAGATTAAGACAGACTGATCAGCCCCAGCATTTT | CASRLRQTDQPQHF
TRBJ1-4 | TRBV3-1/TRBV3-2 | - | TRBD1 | TGTGCCAGCAGCCCGACAGGGATGTTAAGTGAAAAACTGTTTTTT | CASSPTGMLSEKLFF
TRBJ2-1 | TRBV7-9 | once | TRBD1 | TGTGCCAGCAGCTCGCATCCGGGACAGGGGGCGGACAATGAGCAGTTCTTC | CASSSHPGQGADNEQFF
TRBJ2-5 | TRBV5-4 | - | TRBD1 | TGTGCCAGCAGACCCGGACAGGTCCAAGAGACCCAGTACTTC | CASRPGQVQETQYF
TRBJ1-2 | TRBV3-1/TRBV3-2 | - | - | TGTGCCAGCAGCCAGGAAAGCCAGGGCAAGGGGCCCTACACCTTC | CASSQESQGKGPYTF
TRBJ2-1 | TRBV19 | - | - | TGTGCCAGTAGTACCCAGCCCGGGTACTACAATGAGCAGTTCTTC | CASSTQPGYYNEQFF
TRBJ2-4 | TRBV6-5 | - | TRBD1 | TGTGCCAGCAGCGGACAGGCGGGCAAAAACATTCAGTACTTC | CASSGQAGKNIQYF
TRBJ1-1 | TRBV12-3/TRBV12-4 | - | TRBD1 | TGTGCCAGCAGTTCGGGACAGGCCACTGAAGCTTTCTTT | CASSSGQATEAFF
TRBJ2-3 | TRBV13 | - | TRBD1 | TGTGCCAGCAGCTTAACAGGGGGGTTTTCGGGCACAGATACGCAGTATTTT | CASSLTGGFSGTDTQYF
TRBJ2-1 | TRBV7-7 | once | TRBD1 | TGTGCTAGCAGCACAGGGGGGAGCTCCTACAATGAGCAGTTCTTC | CASSTGGSSYNEQFF
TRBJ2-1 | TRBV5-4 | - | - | TGTGCCAGCAGCTTGGGTCTCAATGAGCAGTTCTTC | CASSLGLNEQFF
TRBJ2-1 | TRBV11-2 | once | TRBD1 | TGTGCCAGCAGCGCGAGACAGGGGTACAATGAGCAGTTCTTC | CASSARQGYNEQFF
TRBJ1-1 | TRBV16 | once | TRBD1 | TGTGCCAGCAGCCAATCCAGGGGGAAAAACACTGAAGCTTTCTTT | CASSQSRGKNTEAFF
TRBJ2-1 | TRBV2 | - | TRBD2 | TGTGCCAGCAGTGCGCGGGGGGGCCGGAATGAGCAGTTCTTC | CASSARGGRNEQFF
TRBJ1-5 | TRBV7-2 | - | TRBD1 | TGTGCCAGCAGCCCGGGGGACAGGGCTCAGCCCCAGCATTTT | CASSPGDRAQPQHF
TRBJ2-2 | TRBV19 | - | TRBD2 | TGTGCCAGTAGTCCTAACAGGGCGGGGGGCCGGTACGGGGAGCTGTTTTTT | CASSPNRAGGRYGELFF
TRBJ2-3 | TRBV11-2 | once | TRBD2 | TGTGCCAGCAGCCAACGGACTAGCCGAGATACGCAGTATTTT | CASSQRTSRDTQYF
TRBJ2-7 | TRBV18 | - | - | TGTGCCAGCTCAGTTTACAGATATAGTCTTGAGGAGCAGTACTTC | CASSVYRYSLEEQYF
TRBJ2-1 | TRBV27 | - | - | TGTGCCAGCAATCCCCTTAGCTCCTACAATGAGCAGTTCTTC | CASNPLSSYNEQFF
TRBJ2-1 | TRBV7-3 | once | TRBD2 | TGTGCCAGCAGCCCCGGACTAGCGGGTGAGCAGTTCTTC | CASSPGLAGEQFF
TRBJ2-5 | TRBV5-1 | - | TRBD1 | TGCGCCAGCAGCCTCGGACAGGGTCAAGAGACCCAGTACTTC | CASSLGQGQETQYF
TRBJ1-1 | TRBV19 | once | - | TGTGCCAGTAGTATTTTTGCGAACAGAGTATCCATGAACACTGAAGCTTTCTTT | CASSIFANRVSMNTEAFF
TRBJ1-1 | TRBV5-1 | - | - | TGCGCCAGCAGCCAACAACCGAACACTGAAGCTTTCTTT | CASSQQPNTEAFF
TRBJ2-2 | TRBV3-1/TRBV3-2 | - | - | TGTGCCAGCAGCCAAGGTCCTTTGAACACCGGGGAGCTGTTTTTT | CASSQGPLNTGELFF
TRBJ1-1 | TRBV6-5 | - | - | TGTGCCAGCAGTTACTCGAACAGGGTCACTGAAGCTTTCTTT | CASSYSNRVTEAFF
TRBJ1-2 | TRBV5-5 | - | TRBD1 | TGTGCCAGCAGCGATCAGACAGGGACCTGGAACTATGGCTACACCTTC | CASSDQTGTWNYGYTF
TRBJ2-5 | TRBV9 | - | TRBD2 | TGTGCCAGCAGCGTAGCTCCAGCGGGACAAGAGACCCAGTACTTC | CASSVAPAGQETQYF
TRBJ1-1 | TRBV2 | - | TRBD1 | TGTGCCAGACTCCGACAGGGCGACACTGAAGCTTTCTTT | CARLRQGDTEAFF
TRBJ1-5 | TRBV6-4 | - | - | TGTGCCAGCAGTCTCCTGAGGCAGGGTTATGGCAATCAGCCCCAGCATTTT | CASSLLRQGYGNQPQHF
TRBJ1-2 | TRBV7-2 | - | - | TGTGCCAGCAGCTTAGTAGACAGGCTAGCGGGCTATGGCTACACCTTC | CASSLVDRLAGYGYTF
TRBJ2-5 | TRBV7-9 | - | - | TGTGCCAGCAGCTTATGGGGCCTGGAGACCCAGTACTTC | CASSLWGLETQYF
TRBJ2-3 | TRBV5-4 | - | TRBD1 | TGTGCCAGCAGCGCCCCGGGACAGGGATTAGATACGCAGTATTTT | CASSAPGQGLDTQYF
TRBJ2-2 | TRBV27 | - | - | TGTGCCAGCAGTTTAGCCAGCGGGGAGCTGTTTTTT | CASSLASGELFF